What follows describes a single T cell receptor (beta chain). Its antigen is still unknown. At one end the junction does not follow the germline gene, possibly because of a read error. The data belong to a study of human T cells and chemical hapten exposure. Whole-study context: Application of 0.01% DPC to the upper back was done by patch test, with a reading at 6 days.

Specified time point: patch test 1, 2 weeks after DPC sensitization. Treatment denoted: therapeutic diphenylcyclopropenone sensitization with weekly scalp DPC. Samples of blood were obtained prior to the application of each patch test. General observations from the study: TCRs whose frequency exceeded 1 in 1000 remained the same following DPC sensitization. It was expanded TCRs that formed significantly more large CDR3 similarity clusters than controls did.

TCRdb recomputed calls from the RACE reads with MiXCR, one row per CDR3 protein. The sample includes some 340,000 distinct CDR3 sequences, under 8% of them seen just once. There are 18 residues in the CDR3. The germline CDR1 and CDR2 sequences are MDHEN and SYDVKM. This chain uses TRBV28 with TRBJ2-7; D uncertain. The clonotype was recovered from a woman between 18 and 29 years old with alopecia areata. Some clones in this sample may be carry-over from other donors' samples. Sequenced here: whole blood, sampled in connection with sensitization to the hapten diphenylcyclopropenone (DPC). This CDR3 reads CASSTLFKIRAASYGQYF. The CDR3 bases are TGTGCCAGCAGTACCCTCTTCAAGATCCGGGCGGCTTCATACGGGCAGTACTTC.